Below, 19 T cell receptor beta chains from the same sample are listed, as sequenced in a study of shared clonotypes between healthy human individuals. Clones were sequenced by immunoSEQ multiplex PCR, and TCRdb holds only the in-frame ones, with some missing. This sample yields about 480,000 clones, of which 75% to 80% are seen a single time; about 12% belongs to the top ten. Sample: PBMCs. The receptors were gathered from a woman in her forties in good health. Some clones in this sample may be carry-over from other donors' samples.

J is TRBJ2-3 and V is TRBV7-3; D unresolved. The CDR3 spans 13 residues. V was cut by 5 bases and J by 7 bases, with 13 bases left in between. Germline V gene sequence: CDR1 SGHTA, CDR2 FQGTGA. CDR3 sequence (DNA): TGTGCCAGCAGCCCATACCCAGGAAATACGCAGTATTTT. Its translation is CASSPYPGNTQYF. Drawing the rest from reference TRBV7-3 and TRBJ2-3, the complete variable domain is GAGVSQTPSNKVTEKGKYVELRCDPISGHTALYWYRQSLGQGPEFLIYFQGTGAADDSGLPNDRFFAVRPEGSVSTLKIQRTERGDSAVYLCASSPYPGNTQYFGPGTRLTVL.

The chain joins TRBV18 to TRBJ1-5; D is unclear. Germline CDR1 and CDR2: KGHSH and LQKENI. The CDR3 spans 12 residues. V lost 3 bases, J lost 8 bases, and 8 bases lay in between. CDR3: CASSPAGEPQHF. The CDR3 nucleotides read TGTGCCAGCTCACCGGCCGGGGAGCCCCAGCATTTT.

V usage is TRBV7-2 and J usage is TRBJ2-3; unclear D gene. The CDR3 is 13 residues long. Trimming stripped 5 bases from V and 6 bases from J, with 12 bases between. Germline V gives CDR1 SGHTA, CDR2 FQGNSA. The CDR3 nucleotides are TGTGCCAGCAGCCCGGACCGACGGGATACGCAGTATTTT. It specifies CASSPDRRDTQYF.

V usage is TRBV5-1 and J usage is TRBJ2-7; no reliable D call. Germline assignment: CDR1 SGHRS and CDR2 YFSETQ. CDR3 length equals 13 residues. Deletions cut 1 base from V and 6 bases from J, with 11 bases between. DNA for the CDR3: TGCGCCAGCAGCTTGTATCCCAATGGCGAGCAGTACTTC. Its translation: CASSLYPNGEQYF.

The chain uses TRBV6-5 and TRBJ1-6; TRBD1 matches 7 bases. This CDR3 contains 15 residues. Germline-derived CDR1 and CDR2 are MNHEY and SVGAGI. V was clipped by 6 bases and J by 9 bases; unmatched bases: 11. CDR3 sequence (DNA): TGTGCCAGCAGCTTCCGACAGGGATTGAGTTCACCCCTCCACTTT. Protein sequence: CASSFRQGLSSPLHF.

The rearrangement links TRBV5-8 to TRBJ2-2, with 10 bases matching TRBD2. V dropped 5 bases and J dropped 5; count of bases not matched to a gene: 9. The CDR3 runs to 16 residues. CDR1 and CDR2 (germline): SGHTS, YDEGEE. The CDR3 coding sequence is TGTGCCAGCAGTAGTCATTTAGCGGGAGGAACCGGGGAGCTGTTTTTT. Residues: CASSSHLAGGTGELFF. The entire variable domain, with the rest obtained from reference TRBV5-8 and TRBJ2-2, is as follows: EAGVTQSPTHLIKTRGQQATLRCSPISGHTSVYWYQQALGLGLQFLLWYDEGEERNRGNFPPRFSGRQFPNYSSELNVNALELEDSALYLCASSSHLAGGTGELFFGEGSRLTVL.

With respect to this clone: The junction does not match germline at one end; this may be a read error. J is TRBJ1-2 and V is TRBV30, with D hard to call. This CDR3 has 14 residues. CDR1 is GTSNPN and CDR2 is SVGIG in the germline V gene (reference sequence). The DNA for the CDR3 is TGTGCCTTGAGTGTCGTGCCTTCCTTCTATGGCTACACCTTC. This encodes CALSVVPSFYGYTF.

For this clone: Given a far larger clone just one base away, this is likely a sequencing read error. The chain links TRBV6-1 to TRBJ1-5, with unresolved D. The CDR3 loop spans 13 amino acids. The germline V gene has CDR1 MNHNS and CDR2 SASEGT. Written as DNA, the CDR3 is TGTACCAGCAGGAGCAATAGCAATCAGCCCCAGCATTTT. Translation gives CTSRSNSNQPQHF.

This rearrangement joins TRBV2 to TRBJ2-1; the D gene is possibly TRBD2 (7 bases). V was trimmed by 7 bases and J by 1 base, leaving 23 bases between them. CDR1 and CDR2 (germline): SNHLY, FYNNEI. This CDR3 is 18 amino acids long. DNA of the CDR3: TGTGCCAGCACCTCAGGGGCCCTAGCGGTTTTATCCTACAATGAGCAGTTCTTC. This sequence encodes CASTSGALAVLSYNEQFF. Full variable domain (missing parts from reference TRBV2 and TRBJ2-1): EPEVTQTPSHQVTQMGQEVILRCVPISNHLYFYWYRQILGQKVEFLVSFYNNEISEKSEIFDDQFSVERPDGSNFTLKIRSTKLEDSAMYFCASTSGALAVLSYNEQFFGPGTRLTVL.

The DNA of the CDR3 is TGTGCCAGCAGCTTAGGACTAGCGGGCGGTGAGACCCAGTACTTC. Its translation: CASSLGLAGGETQYF. The chain carries TRBV7-8 and TRBJ2-5; 10 bases map to TRBD2. The junction had 4 bases not matched to a gene; V was cut back by 1 base and J by 5 bases. Germline CDR1 is SGHVS and CDR2 is FQNEAQ. The CDR3 loop spans 15 amino acids.

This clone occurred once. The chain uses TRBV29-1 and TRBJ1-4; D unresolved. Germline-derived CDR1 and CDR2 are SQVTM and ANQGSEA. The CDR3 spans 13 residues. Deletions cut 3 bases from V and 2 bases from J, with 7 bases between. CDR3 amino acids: CSVETWTNEKLFF. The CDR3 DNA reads TGCAGCGTTGAGACGTGGACTAATGAAAAACTGTTTTTT. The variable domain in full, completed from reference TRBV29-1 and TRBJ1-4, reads SAVISQKPSRDICQRGTSLTIQCQVDSQVTMMFWYRQQPGQSLTLIATANQGSEATYESGFVIDKFPISRPNLTFSTLTVSNMSPEDSSIYLCSVETWTNEKLFFGSGTQLSVL.

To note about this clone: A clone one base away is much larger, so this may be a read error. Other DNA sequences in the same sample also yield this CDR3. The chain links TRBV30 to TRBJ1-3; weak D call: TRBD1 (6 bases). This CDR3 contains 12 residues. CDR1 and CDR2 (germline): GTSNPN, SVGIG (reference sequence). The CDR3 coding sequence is TGTGCATGGAACAGGGCTGGAAACACCATATATTTT. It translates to CAWNRAGNTIYF.

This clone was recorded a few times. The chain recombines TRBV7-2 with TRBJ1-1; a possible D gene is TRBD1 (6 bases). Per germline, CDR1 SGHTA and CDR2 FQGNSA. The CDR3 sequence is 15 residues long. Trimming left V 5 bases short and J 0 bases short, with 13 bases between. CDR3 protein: CASSTRTAMNTEAFF. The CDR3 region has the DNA TGTGCCAGCAGCACTCGGACAGCAATGAACACTGAAGCTTTCTTT.

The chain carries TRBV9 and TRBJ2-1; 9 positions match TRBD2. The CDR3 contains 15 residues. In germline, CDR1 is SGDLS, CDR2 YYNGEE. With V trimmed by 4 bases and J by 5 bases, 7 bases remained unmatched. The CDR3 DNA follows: TGTGCCAGCAGCCCCCGGTCTAGCGGGGACAATGAGCAGTTCTTC. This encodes CASSPRSSGDNEQFF.

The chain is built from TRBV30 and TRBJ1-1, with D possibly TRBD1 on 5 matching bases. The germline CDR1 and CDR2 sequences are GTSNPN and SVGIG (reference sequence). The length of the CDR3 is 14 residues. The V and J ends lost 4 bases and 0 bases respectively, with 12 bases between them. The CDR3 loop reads CAWTRRGLNTEAFF. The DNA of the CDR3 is TGTGCCTGGACCCGACGGGGGTTGAACACTGAAGCTTTCTTT.

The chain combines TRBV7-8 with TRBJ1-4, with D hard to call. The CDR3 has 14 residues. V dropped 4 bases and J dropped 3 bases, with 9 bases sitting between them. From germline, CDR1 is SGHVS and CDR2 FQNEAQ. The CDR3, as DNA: TGTGCCAGCAGCTCTCAGAGGGCTAATGAAAAACTGTTTTTT. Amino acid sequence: CASSSQRANEKLFF.

The CDR3 DNA is TGTGCCAGCAGTGAGCAGTATCAAGAGACCCAGTACTTC. It is translated as CASSEQYQETQYF. V and J are TRBV2 and TRBJ2-5, with D unclear. CDR3 length: 13 amino acids. Trimming stripped 3 bases from V and 2 bases from J, with 7 bases between. Germline values: CDR1 SNHLY, CDR2 FYNNEI.

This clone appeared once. CDR3 loop: CASSYSRARTEAFF. The CDR3 bases are TGTGCCAGCAGTTACTCGAGAGCCCGGACTGAAGCTTTCTTT. The chain carries TRBV6-5 and TRBJ1-1; D gene ambiguous. In germline, CDR1 is MNHEY, CDR2 SVGAGI. Between the trimmed V and J ends, which lost 0 bases and 5 bases, there was a span of 10 bases. The length of the CDR3 is 14 residues.

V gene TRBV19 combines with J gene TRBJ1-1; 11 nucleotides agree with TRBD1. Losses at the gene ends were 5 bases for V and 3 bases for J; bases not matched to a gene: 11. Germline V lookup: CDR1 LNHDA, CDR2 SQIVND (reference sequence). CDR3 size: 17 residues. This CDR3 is CASSGLGTGGWDTEAFF. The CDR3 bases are TGTGCCAGTAGTGGGCTCGGGACAGGGGGTTGGGACACTGAAGCTTTCTTT.